Given below is one T cell receptor (beta chain) in context. Its antigen is as yet unknown. This sample is drawn from a study of Ad26.COV2.S vaccination and SARS-CoV-2 variants. Study-wide background: The COV1001 Ad26.COV2.S trial arm included the donor. Study findings and constraints: Relative to placebo recipients, vaccine recipients exhibited elevated spike-specific TCR breadth. Marked by substantial breadth, spike-specific CD8+ and CD4+ T cell responses were reportedly seen after vaccination. Possibly, TCR breadth and depth analyses underestimated total T cell responses.

Using immunoSEQ multiplex PCR, the repertoire was profiled, and TCRdb retains in-frame clones only, with some absent. The repertoire includes some 520,000 clones, 87% of them detected once, and around 13% sits in the top ten. Treatment described: around 19 received Ad26.COV2.S at low or high dose, single or two shots; about 5 received placebo; per-sample allocation not given. Each sample was drawn 63 days after the first injection (of vaccine or placebo). The CDR3 contains 13 residues. This TCR derives from a person between 18 and 59 years old who received the Ad26.COV2.S COVID-19 vaccine or a placebo. The chain has TRBV21-1 and TRBJ2-7; the DNA was not used to check the table's D call, TRBD2. TRBV21-1 is flagged as a pseudogene. The sample was peripheral blood, taken in a trial of Ad26.COV2.S vaccine versus placebo. This chain's CDR3 is CASIQRERGEQYF. DNA of the CDR3: TGTGCCAGTATTCAGCGGGAGAGGGGCGAGCAGTACTTC.